Given below is one TCR beta chain in context. The CDR3 covers 15 residues. Germline assignment: CDR1 LGHDT and CDR2 YNNKEL (reference sequence). Trimming pared 0 bases from V and 7 bases from J, leaving 10 bases between. In the authors' methods: Estimated nucleated cell counts came from reference gene primer amplification. Data came from immunoSEQ multiplex PCR; TCRdb stores just in-frame clones and leaves some out. The DNA was the basis for D and trimming; V, J and clone size are from that table. The table has some 700,000 clones, 70% to 90% seen once. This entry belongs to a study of blood T cell repertoires in COVID-19. Study details: Acute and convalescent COVID-19 specimens originated in the United States, Italy and Spain.

The material sequenced was peripheral blood. This chain joins TRBV3-1 (or the pseudogene TRBV3-2) and TRBJ1-6; no firm D call. The sequence derives from a young woman with acute or convalescent COVID-19. The CDR3 here is CASSQDTWRNSPLHF. Here the CDR3 DNA reads TGTGCCAGCAGCCAAGATACGTGGAGGAATTCACCCCTCCACTTT.